This T cell receptor beta chain was profiled in a study of T cell responses to AZD1222 COVID-19 vaccine. V gave up 5 bases and J gave up 1 base, with 9 bases separating them. This CDR3 region has 14 residues. Per the germline V gene, CDR1 is MNHEY and CDR2 is SMNVEV (reference sequence). Using immunoSEQ multiplex PCR, the repertoire was profiled, and TCRdb retains in-frame clones only, with some absent. The sample lists 90,000 to 130,000 clones, around 89% occurring once. Study-wide results and limits: Among vaccine-associated CD4 TCRs, coverage spanned spike, with dominance at 160-218 and 743-854. Two AZD1222 administrations were followed by greater Spike-specific TCR breadth and depth.

Details on this clone: Its antigen is not known.

Source: peripheral blood, taken on day 0 of AZD1222 vaccination. This sequence originates from an adult in good health. This rearrangement joins TRBV27 to TRBJ1-5; no reliable D call. The CDR3 DNA is TGTGCCAGCAGTCCGACTACCAGCAATCAGCCCCAGCATTTT. This gives the protein CASSPTTSNQPQHF.